One and the same sample provided the 4 T cell receptor beta chains below, sequenced in a study of graft-versus-host responses after intestinal transplantation. Co-plated with some 200,000 CFSE-labeled responder cells were some 200,000 irradiated, violet-dye-labeled stimulator cells. Profiled with immunoSEQ multiplex PCR; TCRdb holds only in-frame clones, not every one. The sample holds about 21,000 clones, 33% seen once. The sequencing used alloreactive CD8+ T cells from a mixed lymphocyte reaction culture, collected before intestinal transplant. The subset was: CFSE-low proliferating T cells sorted from roughly six-day pre-transplant mixed lymphocyte reaction (GvH or HvG direction). These receptors were taken from a human patient who received an intestinal transplant.

This clone is deemed medium-sized (0.01 to 0.1%). This chain uses TRBV29-1 with TRBJ2-7; TRBD1 agrees at 7 bases. Germline CDR1 is SQVTM and CDR2 is ANQGSEA. Trimming removed 2 bases from V and 2 bases from J; junction bases left unmatched: 3. The CDR3 spans 13 residues. The CDR3 spells CSVERGQAYEQYF. The CDR3, as DNA: TGCAGCGTTGAACGTGGACAGGCCTACGAGCAGTACTTC.

This clone has more than one count but fewer than ten. V usage is TRBV10-3 and J usage is TRBJ2-3; 7 nucleotides line up with TRBD2. The germline V gene encodes CDR1 ENHRY and CDR2 SYGVKD. J gave up 5 bases and V 2 bases, and 13 bases lay outside the gene matches. The CDR3 has 17 residues. The CDR3 coding sequence is TGTGCCATCAGTGAGATCCCAATTGCGGGAGATAGAGATACGCAGTATTTT. Residues: CAISEIPIAGDRDTQYF.

In its sample, this clone was seen once. The genes are TRBV4-3 and TRBJ1-5; D ambiguous. In germline, CDR1 is LGHNA, CDR2 YSLEER. V was cut by 1 base and J by 1 base, with 8 bases left in between. This CDR3 spans 15 amino acids. CDR3 amino acids: CASSQVQASNQPQHF. DNA for the CDR3: TGCGCCAGCAGCCAAGTTCAGGCAAGCAATCAGCCCCAGCATTTT.

This clone was detected a few times. The chain joins TRBV6-5 to TRBJ2-3; 9 bases match TRBD2. The CDR3 loop spans 15 amino acids. J was trimmed by 0 bases and V by 2 bases; bases with no gene match: 0. CDR1 and CDR2 from the germline V gene are MNHEY and SVGAGI. The CDR3 nucleotides read TGTGCCAGCAGTTACACTAGCGGGAGCACAGATACGCAGTATTTT. Its protein is CASSYTSGSTDTQYF.